This T cell receptor beta chain derives from a study of identical twins. Template switching supplied a universal primer site; unique molecular identifiers were carried on the cDNA. TCRdb re-analysed the 5' RACE reads in MiXCR, keeping a single row per CDR3 protein. Here the sample spans approximately 490,000 distinct CDR3 sequences, around 22% being singletons. Study-wide findings and caveats: Among monozygotic twins, out-of-frame TCR alpha sharing exceeded what models predicted. Reduced insertions were recorded for abundant cord blood beta clonotypes, with no such pattern in memory repertoires. Twins shared out-of-frame alpha sequences with excess low generation probability.

CDR1 ENHRY and CDR2 SYGVKD come from the germline V gene. The V end lost 8 bases, the J end lost 5 bases, and 19 bases lay between the germline ends. The CDR3 contains 15 residues. Remarks on this clonotype: Its antigen is unidentified.

This sample was also put to use in a study of yellow fever vaccine responses in identical twins.

The chain joins TRBV10-3 to TRBJ2-1, with D unresolved. The sequence derives from a young woman in good health. The specimen was CD4+ T cells sorted from blood. CDR3 bases: TGTGCCATCCGTGGTCGTGAAGTTCGGGACAATGAGCAGTTCTTC. Translating gives CAIRGREVRDNEQFF.